This T cell receptor beta chain was captured in a study of blood T cell repertoires in COVID-19. Overall study: Sites across the United States, Italy and Spain contributed samples from acute and convalescent COVID-19. T cells, B-cell-depleted T cells, or PBMCs provided the cDNA or gDNA that served as material.

Germline trimming cut 2 bases from V and 12 bases from J; bases unmatched to any gene: 8. The germline V gene has CDR1 SGHTA and CDR2 FQGNSA. This CDR3 region has 13 residues. Per the study methods: Amplification from reference gene primers served as the basis for estimated nucleated cell counts. This table comes from immunoSEQ multiplex PCR, and its TCRdb copy is limited to in-frame clones, with some not included. For V, J and clone size, that table is used; D and trimming come from the DNA. The sample lists around 81,000 clones, roughly 88% occurring once. Material: peripheral blood. This receptor was identified in a man in his sixties or seventies with acute or convalescent COVID-19. The chain combines TRBV7-2 with TRBJ2-3; 7 bases are a match to TRBD1. The CDR3 region is CASSLWGQLIQYF. CDR3 sequence (DNA): TGTGCCAGCAGCTTATGGGGACAGCTTATACAGTATTTT.